These 14 T cell receptor beta chains share one sample of origin, sequenced in a study of Graves' ophthalmopathy and Graves' hyperthyroidism. The authors amplified TCR beta CDR3 regions from RNA transcripts. RT-PCR with HTBI primers came first, then second-round multiplex PCR. TCRdb used MiXCR to reprocess the multiplex PCR reads, holding one entry per CDR3 protein. Among around 1,200,000 distinct CDR3 sequences listed, approximately 35% were seen once. Sequences were obtained from peripheral blood or thyroid tissue (not recorded which). The source of these receptors is an adult man with Graves' hyperthyroidism.

This clonotype was seen many times. The CDR3 region is CASSLGMRRHTEAFF. The CDR3 DNA reads TGTGCCAGCAGTTTAGGTATGAGGAGGCACACTGAAGCTTTCTTT. The genes are TRBV12-3 or TRBV12-4 and TRBJ1-1; D is undetermined. Deletions cut 1 base from V and 3 bases from J, with 12 bases between. This CDR3 has 15 residues.

This clonotype was counted ten times or more. The V gene is TRBV9, the J gene TRBJ2-7; no firm D call. V was trimmed by 1 base and J by 0 bases, leaving 8 bases between them. Germline loops: CDR1 SGDLS, CDR2 YYNGEE. This CDR3 contains 14 residues. CDR3 loop: CASSVSSDSYEQYF. The CDR3, as DNA: TGTGCCAGCAGCGTATCTTCGGACTCCTACGAGCAGTACTTC. Based on the CDR3 plus reference TRBV9 and TRBJ2-7, the full variable domain is DSGVTQTPKHLITATGQRVTLRCSPRSGDLSVYWYQQSLDQGLQFLIQYYNGEERAKGNILERFSAQQFPDLHSELNLSSLELGDSALYFCASSVSSDSYEQYFGPGTRLTVT.

The table lists this clonotype with a few counts. Compared with germline, one end of the junction differs, possibly owing to a read error. The CDR3 region has the DNA TGCACCAGCAGCCGGATGGGACAGGAGAGGGAGACCCAGTACTTC. Protein: CTSSRMGQERETQYF. The rearrangement joins TRBV5-1 to TRBJ2-5; 8 bases are shared with TRBD1. Germline V gene data show CDR1 as SGHRS and CDR2 as YFSETQ. The CDR3 runs 15 residues.

This clonotype was counted between two and nine times. The chain is built from TRBV2 and TRBJ2-2, with 12 positions matching TRBD2. After removal of 6 bases from V and 7 bases from J, the junction contained 9 bases not matched to a gene. CDR1 is SNHLY, CDR2 FYNNEI, per germline. This CDR3 is 16 amino acids long. DNA for the CDR3: TGTGCCAGCAGCGCCGGGTTACTAGCGGGAGGCGGGGAGCTGTTTTTT. Its protein is CASSAGLLAGGGELFF. Full variable domain (remainder filled in from reference TRBV2 and TRBJ2-2): EPEVTQTPSHQVTQMGQEVILRCVPISNHLYFYWYRQILGQKVEFLVSFYNNEISEKSEIFDDQFSVERPDGSNFTLKIRSTKLEDSAMYFCASSAGLLAGGGELFFGEGSRLTVL.

There are many counts of this clonotype. V and J are TRBV7-2 and TRBJ2-7; 9 bases agree with TRBD1. Germline lookup yields CDR1 SGHTA and CDR2 FQGNSA. V shed 6 bases and J 3 bases; nucleotides not matched to a gene: 9. The CDR3 covers 15 residues. CDR3 loop: CASSSRGQGFYEQYF. As DNA, the CDR3 is TGTGCCAGCAGTTCCCGGGGACAGGGTTTCTACGAGCAGTACTTC.

CDR3 nucleotides: TGTGCCATCAGTGCGCCGAACGGACAGGGCGTAGTAACCGGGGAGCTGTTTTTT. This gives the protein CAISAPNGQGVVTGELFF. J is TRBJ2-2 and V is TRBV7-9; 8 nucleotides align to TRBD1. In germline, CDR1 is SEHNR, CDR2 FQNEAQ (reference sequence). The CDR3 length is 18 residues. The V and J ends lost 10 bases and 5 bases, in that order; junction bases with no gene match: 21.

This clonotype was observed at least ten times. The chain recombines TRBV12-3 or TRBV12-4 with TRBJ1-2; D unresolved. The ends were cut back, 5 bases at V and 5 bases at J, with 12 bases in the middle. The CDR3 totals 13 residues. CDR3 DNA sequence: TGTGCCAGCAGTCGCGACACGGGTTATGGCTACACCTTC. The encoded protein is CASSRDTGYGYTF.

About this clonotype: The junction shows a germline mismatch at one end, possibly a read error. The chain has TRBV9 and TRBJ2-6, with D perhaps matching TRBD1 (5 bases). Per the germline V gene, CDR1 is SGDLS and CDR2 is YYNGEE. This CDR3 spans 13 amino acids. DNA for the CDR3: TGTGCCAGCAGCGTAGAAGGGGTCAACGTCCTGACTTTC. Protein: CASSVEGVNVLTF.

This rearrangement joins TRBV29-1 to TRBJ1-4, with TRBD1 matching over 8 bases. CDR3 length: 14 amino acids. Trimming cost V 0 bases and J 10 bases; bases outside gene matches: 7. CDR1 and CDR2 from the germline V gene are SQVTM and ANQGSEA. The CDR3 DNA is TGCAGCGTTGAAGAAGGGACAGGATCTGGAAAACTGTTTTTT. Translation gives CSVEEGTGSGKLFF.

This clonotype came up many times. V and J are TRBV20-1 and TRBJ1-1; tentative D call: TRBD1 (5 bases). Germline V gene lookup returns CDR1 DFQATT and CDR2 SNEGSKA (reference sequence). The CDR3 loop spans 12 amino acids. Trimming took 6 bases from V and 4 from J, leaving 12 bases between them. CDR3 residues: CSAGTEGTEAFF. DNA of the CDR3: TGCAGTGCCGGGACCGAGGGCACTGAAGCTTTCTTT.

This clonotype was found many times. The CDR3 reads CASLSKRGYTF. The CDR3 DNA follows: TGTGCCAGTCTGTCCAAACGCGGCTACACCTTC. The chain has TRBV19 and TRBJ1-2; D is uncertain. The ends were cut back, 8 bases at V and 8 bases at J, with 12 bases in the middle. CDR1 LNHDA and CDR2 SQIVND come from the germline V gene (reference sequence). CDR3 length: 11 amino acids.

V and J are TRBV7-9 and TRBJ2-7; D might be TRBD1 or TRBD2, each matching 7 bases. Per the germline V gene, CDR1 is SEHNR and CDR2 is FQNEAQ (reference sequence). V lost 5 bases and J lost 2, with 19 bases in between. CDR3 size: 16 residues. CDR3 sequence (DNA): TGTGCCAGCAGCGTTGCTTTGGGAGGGGGCCCCTACGAGCAGTACTTC. This gives the protein CASSVALGGGPYEQYF.

The table lists this clonotype with many counts. This chain connects TRBV19 to TRBJ1-1, with D uncertain. V lost 4 bases and J 4 bases, leaving 16 bases between the germline ends. In germline, CDR1 is LNHDA, CDR2 SQIVND (reference sequence). The CDR3 extends over 15 amino acids. CDR3 sequence: CASSTPGRAGTEAFF. CDR3 DNA: TGTGCCAGTAGTACCCCGGGAAGGGCAGGCACTGAAGCTTTCTTT. Full variable domain (missing parts from reference TRBV19 and TRBJ1-1): DGGITQSPKYLFRKEGQNVTLSCEQNLNHDAMYWYRQDPGQGLRLIYYSQIVNDFQKGDIAEGYSVSREKKESFPLTVTSAQKNPTAFYLCASSTPGRAGTEAFFGQGTRLTVV.

The V call is TRBV20-1, the J call TRBJ2-7; D possibly corresponds to TRBD2 (6 bases). Germline loops: CDR1 DFQATT, CDR2 SNEGSKA (reference sequence). This CDR3 region has 15 residues. The V gene lost 5 bases and the J gene lost 6 bases, with 23 bases spanning the gap. CDR3 nucleotide sequence: TGCAGTGCTCGTCGGGGGAGGCGGACACAACCCGAGCAGTACTTC. Protein sequence: CSARRGRRTQPEQYF.